The present T cell receptor beta chain was sequenced within a study of sequential checkpoint blockade in melanoma. Assay used: immunoSEQ multiplex PCR; TCRdb lists only in-frame clones, some missing. The sample carries about 21,000 clones, 70% to 80% recorded once. The CDR3 totals 15 residues. Per germline, CDR1 SQVTM and CDR2 ANQGSEA. V was clipped by 2 bases and J by 1 base; unmatched bases: 4. Treatment meaning: randomized to nivolumab then ipilimumab (arm A) or the reverse (arm B). This specimen consisted of CD8+ T cells sorted from blood (inferred from file names), obtained from a patient given nivolumab and ipilimumab in sequence. The clonotype comes from a human donor with melanoma. The chain carries TRBV29-1 and TRBJ2-7, with 11 bases aligning to TRBD1. CDR3 nucleotides: TGCAGCGTTGAAAGGCGGGACAGGGGGTCCTACGAGCAGTACTTC. This translates into CSVERRDRGSYEQYF.